The 6 T cell receptor beta chains presented below share a single source sample, sequenced in a study of human thymus T cells. The source of the thymus tissue was resections taken during corrective heart surgery. Sequencing used immunoSEQ multiplex PCR; TCRdb keeps in-frame clones, though not all of them. The sample has roughly 130,000 clones; about 95% are singletons. The specimen was thymus tissue. The receptors were sampled from a boy under three years old with a congenital heart defect but otherwise immunologically healthy.

The rearrangement joins TRBV5-1 to TRBJ2-3, with 14 bases fitting TRBD2. The CDR3 consists of 17 residues. The trim removed 3 bases at V and 3 bases at J, leaving 6 bases unmatched. Per germline, CDR1 SGHRS and CDR2 YFSETQ. CDR3 sequence reads: CASSCWTSGGITDTQYF. The CDR3 DNA follows: TGCGCCAGCAGCTGCTGGACTAGCGGGGGGATAACAGATACGCAGTATTTT.

The chain combines TRBV15 with TRBJ2-1; 9 bases agree with TRBD1. CDR1 LNHNV and CDR2 YYDKDF come from the germline V gene (reference sequence). The V segment lost 0 bases and the J segment 10 bases; nucleotides outside the gene matches: 7. The CDR3 runs to 15 residues. The CDR3 here is CATSRDWPDRGEQFF. The CDR3 DNA sequence: TGTGCCACCAGCAGAGATTGGCCCGACAGGGGGGAGCAGTTCTTC. The variable domain in full, with the rest retrieved from reference TRBV15 and TRBJ2-1, is DAMVIQNPRYQVTQFGKPVTLSCSQTLNHNVMYWYQQKSSQAPKLLFHYYDKDFNNEADTPDNFQSRRPNTSFCFLDIRSPGLGDTAMYLCATSRDWPDRGEQFFGPGTRLTVL.

V is TRBV5-6 and J is TRBJ2-5; D call uncertain. The CDR3 runs 14 residues. CDR1 and CDR2 from the germline V gene are SGHDT and YYEEEE. The V end was cut by 0 bases, the J end by 3 bases, with 9 bases between. In DNA form, the CDR3 reads TGTGCCAGCAGCTTGGAGGTGGCCGAAGAGACCCAGTACTTC. As protein: CASSLEVAEETQYF. Full variable domain (rest looked up from reference TRBV5-6 and TRBJ2-5): DAGVTQSPTHLIKTRGQQVTLRCSPKSGHDTVSWYQQALGQGPQFIFQYYEEEERQRGNFPDRFSGHQFPNYSSELNVNALLLGDSALYLCASSLEVAEETQYFGPGTRLLVL.

The chain has TRBV27 and TRBJ2-3; 9 bases match TRBD2. Trimming at V came to 3 bases and at J to 0 bases, leaving 4 bases not matched to a gene. The CDR3 spans 16 residues. The germline V gene encodes CDR1 MNHEY and CDR2 SMNVEV (reference sequence). CDR3 sequence: CASSFGGGVSTDTQYF. The CDR3 bases are TGTGCCAGCAGTTTCGGCGGGGGGGTTAGCACAGATACGCAGTATTTT.

V usage is TRBV5-4 and J usage is TRBJ1-2; TRBD1 agrees at 9 bases. Germline CDR1 reads SGHNT; CDR2 reads YYREEE (reference sequence). The CDR3 runs to 12 residues. After removal of 3 bases from V and 10 bases from J, the junction contained 4 bases not matched to a gene. CDR3 in DNA: TGTGCCAGCAGCTCAGGGACAGGGAACTACACCTTC. Its translation is CASSSGTGNYTF.

The rearrangement joins TRBV4-3 to TRBJ1-1; D is uncertain. Germline loops: CDR1 LGHNA, CDR2 YSLEER. This CDR3 contains 13 residues. Trimming stripped 3 bases from V and 5 bases from J, with 10 bases between. CDR3 sequence reads: CASSHARRTEAFF. CDR3 nucleotides: TGCGCCAGCAGCCATGCTCGGAGGACTGAAGCTTTCTTT.